Below, 25 T cell receptor beta chains from the same sample are listed, as sequenced in a study of CD4 and CD8 cells across lung adenocarcinoma regions. TCRdb reprocessed the PCR reads via MiXCR and lists one record per CDR3 protein. The sample holds about 3,400 distinct CDR3 sequences, 50% to 65% seen once. Source material: CD4+ T cells from the margin of a lung tumor. These receptor sequences come from a male donor with lung adenocarcinoma. The CD4 and CD8 labels of this study may be unreliable.

This chain connects TRBV6-1 to TRBJ1-1, with TRBD1 matching over 9 bases. CDR1 is MNHNS and CDR2 is SASEGT in the germline V gene. The CDR3 is made up of 17 amino acids. V trimming: 5 bases; J trimming: 0 bases; junction bases outside the gene matches: 10. CDR3 amino acids: CASSLPWTGEMNTEAFF. The CDR3 DNA sequence: TGTGCCAGCAGTCTTCCATGGACAGGGGAGATGAACACTGAAGCTTTCTTT.

A remark on this clonotype: An end of the junction differs from the germline gene, which may be a read error. The CDR3 reads CASPTSGAGTGASVLTF. CDR3 in DNA: TGTGCCAGCCCAACGAGTGGGGCGGGTACTGGGGCCAGCGTCCTGACTTTC. The rearrangement joins TRBV7-9 to TRBJ2-6, with D tentatively TRBD1 or TRBD2 (5 bases each). CDR1 is SEHNR and CDR2 is FQNEAQ in the germline V gene (reference sequence). The CDR3 is 17 amino acids.

The CDR3 DNA reads TGTGCCAGCAGGATCCGCGGTTCCTACAATGAGCAGTTCTTC. Protein sequence: CASRIRGSYNEQFF. V is TRBV6-1 and J is TRBJ2-1; no clear D gene. Trimming took 6 bases from V and 1 from J, leaving 10 bases between them. The germline CDR1 and CDR2 sequences are MNHNS and SASEGT. CDR3 size: 14 residues.

This clonotype was detected only once. The chain employs TRBV6-8 and TRBJ1-5; 8 nucleotides align to TRBD1. This CDR3 has 16 amino acids. CDR1 is MNHGY, CDR2 SAAAGT, per germline. After removal of 5 bases from V and 5 bases from J, the junction contained 11 bases not matched to a gene. This CDR3 is CASSPPPTGDDQPQHF. The DNA for the CDR3 is TGTGCCAGCAGTCCCCCACCGACAGGGGACGATCAGCCCCAGCATTTT.

This clonotype was seen a few times. The CDR3 DNA sequence: TGTGCCACCCTACCGGAGCGATTAACCGGGGAGCTGTTTTTT. It translates to CATLPERLTGELFF. The J gene is TRBJ2-2, the V gene TRBV6-1; no reliable D call. Trimming removed 10 bases from V and 5 bases from J, with 17 bases in between. Germline V gives CDR1 MNHNS, CDR2 SASEGT. There are 14 residues in the CDR3.

The rearrangement joins TRBV6-1 to TRBJ1-5; D is uncertain. V dropped 3 bases and J dropped 5 bases, with 11 bases sitting between them. The length of the CDR3 is 14 residues. CDR1 and CDR2 from the germline V gene are MNHNS and SASEGT. CDR3: CASSEEQLYQPQHF. CDR3 coding DNA: TGTGCCAGCAGTGAGGAACAGCTCTATCAGCCCCAGCATTTT.

The J gene is TRBJ2-1, the V gene TRBV6-1; TRBD2 agrees at 12 bases. V lost 6 bases to trimming and J lost 1 base; unmatched junction nucleotides: 4. CDR3 size: 16 residues. Germline values: CDR1 MNHNS, CDR2 SASEGT. CDR3 nucleotide sequence: TGTGCCAGCAGAAACCTAGCGGGAGGGTCCTACAATGAGCAGTTCTTC. Protein sequence: CASRNLAGGSYNEQFF.

V usage is TRBV6-5 and J usage is TRBJ1-4; no definite D call. The germline V gene encodes CDR1 MNHEY and CDR2 SVGAGI. V shed 0 bases and J shed 3 bases, with 11 bases lying between them. The CDR3 is 16 residues long. The CDR3 reads CASSYSFMGPNEKLFF. The CDR3 coding sequence is TGTGCCAGCAGTTACTCATTCATGGGTCCTAATGAAAAACTGTTTTTT.

The V and J genes are TRBV6-5 and TRBJ2-1, with D possibly matching TRBD1 (6 bases). CDR1 is MNHEY and CDR2 is SVGAGI in the germline V gene. The CDR3 extends over 16 amino acids. V was clipped by 5 bases and J by 1 base, with 15 bases between them. The CDR3 loop reads CASSTRDTSSYNEQFF. For the CDR3, the DNA is TGTGCCAGCAGTACTCGGGACACCTCTTCCTACAATGAGCAGTTCTTC.

The CDR3 DNA is TGTGCCAGCAGCTTTCGGGAGGTCACAGATACGCAGTATTTT. It translates to CASSFREVTDTQYF. The chain uses TRBV11-2 and TRBJ2-3; TRBD2 aligns across 7 bases. The CDR3 is 14 residues long. Losses at the gene ends were 3 bases for V and 2 bases for J; bases not matched to a gene: 2. Germline CDR1 is SGHAT and CDR2 is FQNNGV.

The rearrangement joins TRBV12-3 or TRBV12-4 to TRBJ1-2; 9 bases align to TRBD1. V trimming: 6 bases; J trimming: 7 bases; junction bases outside the gene matches: 9. This CDR3 has 14 residues. CDR3 in amino acids: CASSKGQGVLGYTF. The DNA for the CDR3 is TGTGCCAGCAGCAAGGGACAGGGAGTTCTTGGCTACACCTTC.

The V and J genes are TRBV12-3 or TRBV12-4 and TRBJ1-2; D gene ambiguous. V was cut by 6 bases and J by 3 bases, with 5 bases left in between. The CDR3 loop spans 11 amino acids. This chain's CDR3 is CASRLYYGYTF. For the CDR3, the DNA is TGTGCCAGCAGACTCTACTATGGCTACACCTTC.

A note on this clonotype: Relative to the germline gene, one junction end is altered; a read error may explain this. The genes are TRBV6-1 and TRBJ2-3; maybe TRBD2 (7 bases). This CDR3 is 15 amino acids long. Germline V CDR1 and CDR2: MNHNS, SASEGT. The CDR3 protein is CARGDGGRGPDTQYF. For the CDR3, the DNA is TGTGCCAGGGGGGACGGGGGGCGTGGCCCAGATACGCAGTATTTC.

This clonotype came up a few times. This chain links TRBV22-1 with TRBJ1-1. TRBV22-1 is given as a pseudogene. CDR3 length equals 10 residues. CDR3: CLGIARAHVF. The CDR3 nucleotides are TGTCTTGGGATCGCAAGAGCACACGTCTTT.

The V gene is TRBV7-2, the J gene TRBJ2-1; no reliable D call. The end of the DNA is better explained by TRBJ2-5, so the J call may be wrong. Germline V gives CDR1 SGHTA, CDR2 FQGNSA. This CDR3 spans 12 amino acids. CDR3 sequence: CASTPLGKTQYF. In DNA, the CDR3 is TGTGCCAGCACCCCCTTAGGGAAGACCCAGTACTTC.

The chain couples TRBV4-1 to TRBJ2-3; no firm D call. V lost 0 bases and J lost 3, with 4 bases in between. This CDR3 has 13 amino acids. Germline CDR1 MGHRA, CDR2 YSYEKL. The CDR3 DNA reads TGCGCCAGCAGCCAAGAGAGGACAGATACGCAGTATTTT. Encoded protein: CASSQERTDTQYF.

This clonotype was seen only a few times. The rearrangement links TRBV12-3 or TRBV12-4 to TRBJ2-1, with 9 bases aligning to TRBD1. The J call may be incorrect, as the DNA end agrees better with TRBJ2-5. The CDR3 has 14 residues. CDR3 in amino acids: CASSLQGAGGTQYF. CDR3 DNA: TGTGCCAGCAGTCTACAGGGGGCTGGAGGGACCCAGTACTTC.

This clonotype was detected once. This chain joins TRBV12-3 or TRBV12-4 and TRBJ2-5; a weak D match, TRBD2 (5 bases). This CDR3 is built from 13 residues. V was clipped by 5 bases and J by 11 bases, with 18 bases between them. DNA for the CDR3: TGTGCCAGCAGTCCAGGACCCGGAGGAGAGCAGTACTTC. Translated, it gives CASSPGPGGEQYF.

Within the sample, this clonotype is large (0.1 to 1%). The chain joins TRBV7-2 to TRBJ2-1; D is perhaps TRBD2 (6 bases). CDR1 is SGHTA and CDR2 is FQGNSA in the germline V gene. CDR3 size: 15 residues. With 2 bases removed from V and 5 bases from J, the gap between germline ends came to 13 bases. The CDR3 loop is CASSLIGGNHNEQFF. For the CDR3, the DNA is TGTGCCAGCAGCTTAATTGGAGGGAACCACAATGAGCAGTTCTTC.

This clonotype is classed as large (0.1 to 1%). The rearrangement uses TRBV25-1 and TRBJ1-2; a weak D match, TRBD1 (5 bases). V was shortened by 8 bases and J by 10 bases, with 17 bases between the two germline ends. Per the germline V gene, CDR1 is MGHDK and CDR2 is SYGVNS. CDR3 length equals 12 residues. CDR3 sequence reads: CASFDGLGTYTF. The DNA of the CDR3 is TGTGCCAGCTTCGACGGCCTAGGGACCTACACCTTC.

This CDR3 reads CASSRAGEQFF. Here the CDR3 DNA reads TGTGCCAGCAGTCGAGCGGGTGAGCAGTTCTTC. The chain is built from TRBV12-3 or TRBV12-4 and TRBJ2-1; weak D call: TRBD2 (6 bases). Deletions cut 5 bases from V and 9 bases from J, with 8 bases between. This CDR3 spans 11 amino acids.

This clonotype qualifies as large. This chain links TRBV7-2 with TRBJ2-7; D gene unclear. V lost 1 base, J lost 3 bases, and 13 bases lay in between. The CDR3 covers 15 residues. Germline V gene sequence: CDR1 SGHTA, CDR2 FQGNSA. This CDR3 reads CASSLDHLQFYEQYF. As DNA, the CDR3 is TGTGCCAGCAGCTTAGACCATCTCCAGTTCTACGAGCAGTACTTC.

The chain links TRBV6-1 to TRBJ1-1; possibly TRBD1 for D (5 bases). The CDR3 spans 20 residues. The V end lost 6 bases, the J end lost 0 bases, and 29 bases lay between the germline ends. CDR1 MNHNS and CDR2 SASEGT come from the germline V gene. CDR3 sequence reads: CASRNIRTRGKETLNTEAFF. The CDR3 DNA reads TGTGCCAGCAGGAACATTCGGACAAGGGGCAAGGAGACTTTGAACACTGAAGCTTTCTTT.

On this clonotype itself: The conserved closing phenylalanine or tryptophan is absent in this CDR3, likely reflecting a read error. This sequence joins TRBV10-3 and TRBJ2-1; possible D gene TRBD1, 6 bases. V was pared by 10 bases and J by 9 bases, with 22 bases between. Per germline, CDR1 ENHRY and CDR2 SYGVKD. This CDR3 comprises 14 residues. CDR3 protein: CATQDSSVWAEQFC. The DNA for the CDR3 is TGTGCCACCCAGGACAGTTCGGTTTGGGCTGAGCAGTTCTGC.

The chain joins TRBV6-1 to TRBJ2-1; 11 bases align to TRBD1. Germline V lookup: CDR1 MNHNS, CDR2 SASEGT. This CDR3 has 14 residues. V was clipped by 2 bases and J by 12 bases; unmatched bases: 6. CDR3 residues: CASSERTGGFWQFF. CDR3 in DNA: TGTGCCAGCAGTGAAAGGACAGGGGGCTTCTGGCAGTTCTTC.